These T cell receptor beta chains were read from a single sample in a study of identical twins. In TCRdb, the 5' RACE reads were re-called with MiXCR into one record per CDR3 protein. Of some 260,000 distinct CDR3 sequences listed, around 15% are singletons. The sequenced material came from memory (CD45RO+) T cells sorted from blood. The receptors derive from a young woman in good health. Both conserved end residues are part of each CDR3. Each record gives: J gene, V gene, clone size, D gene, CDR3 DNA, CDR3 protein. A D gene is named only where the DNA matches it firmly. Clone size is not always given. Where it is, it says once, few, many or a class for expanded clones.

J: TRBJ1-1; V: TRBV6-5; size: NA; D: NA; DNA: TGTGCCAGCAGATACCCTTATAACTTAGGGGCTTTCTTT; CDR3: CASRYPYNLGAFF
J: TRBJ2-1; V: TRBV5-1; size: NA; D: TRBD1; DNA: TGCGCCAGCAGCATGAGGACAGGGTCGTATGAGCAGTTCTTC; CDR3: CASSMRTGSYEQFF
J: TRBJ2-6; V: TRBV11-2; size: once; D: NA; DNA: TGTGCCAGCAGCTTAACTCGGTACCAAATAGGAGGGGCCAACGTCCTGACTTTC; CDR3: CASSLTRYQIGGANVLTF
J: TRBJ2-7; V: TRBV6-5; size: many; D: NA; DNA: TGTGCCAGCAGTTACAGACTGAATTTTTACGAGCAGTACTTC; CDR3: CASSYRLNFYEQYF
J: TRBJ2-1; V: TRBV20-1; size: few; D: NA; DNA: TGCAGTGCTTCCGTCGGGGTTGGCGGGATTTTCTTC; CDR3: CSASVGVGGIFF
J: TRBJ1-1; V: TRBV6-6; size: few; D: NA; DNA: TGTGCCAGCACGGACCCAGGGCGGACTGAAGCTTTCTTT; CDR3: CASTDPGRTEAFF
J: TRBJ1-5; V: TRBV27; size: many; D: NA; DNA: TGTGCCAGCAGAGGAAACTCGGGCAATCAGCCCCAGCATTTT; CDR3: CASRGNSGNQPQHF
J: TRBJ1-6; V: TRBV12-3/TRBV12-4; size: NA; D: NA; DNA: TGTGCCAGCAGTTTGGGGGGGGCGAATTCACCCCTCCACTTT; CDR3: CASSLGGANSPLHF
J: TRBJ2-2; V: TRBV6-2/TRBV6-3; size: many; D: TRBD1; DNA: TGTGCCAGCAGTCTGACAGGGGGCAGCGGGGAGCTGTTTTTT; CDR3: CASSLTGGSGELFF
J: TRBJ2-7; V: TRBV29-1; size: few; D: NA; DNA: TGCAGCGCCGCGGAAAGCGTTCCCCCCGAGCAGTACTTC; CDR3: CSAAESVPPEQYF
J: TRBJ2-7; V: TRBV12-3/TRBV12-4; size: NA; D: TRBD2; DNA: TGTGCCAGCAGTTTTGGCGGGACTACAACCTACGAGCAGTACTTC; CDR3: CASSFGGTTTYEQYF
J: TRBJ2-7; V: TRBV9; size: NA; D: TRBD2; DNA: TGTGCCAGCAGCAGAGCGGGGCCAGACTACGAGCAGTACTTC; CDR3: CASSRAGPDYEQYF
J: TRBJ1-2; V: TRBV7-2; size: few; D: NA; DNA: TGTGCCAGCAGCTTAGGGGCCGGGTTGGGAAACTATGGCTACACCTTC; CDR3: CASSLGAGLGNYGYTF
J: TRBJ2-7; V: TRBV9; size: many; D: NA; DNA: TGTGCAGAGAAAGGGCAGGGAAGGTGGGAGCAGTACTTC; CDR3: CAEKGQGRWEQYF
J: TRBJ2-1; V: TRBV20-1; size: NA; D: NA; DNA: TGCAGTGCTATCCAAACAGGGGTAAGGGGACTTGAGCAGTTCTTC; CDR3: CSAIQTGVRGLEQFF
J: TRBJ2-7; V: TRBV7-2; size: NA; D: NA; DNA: TGTGCCAGCAGCTCCCTGCATGTTTTCGAGCAGTACTTC; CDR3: CASSSLHVFEQYF
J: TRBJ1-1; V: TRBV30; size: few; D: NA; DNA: TGTGCCTGGACGGAGCTTAGGACTGAAGCTTTCTTT; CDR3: CAWTELRTEAFF
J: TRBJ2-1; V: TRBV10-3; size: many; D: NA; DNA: TGTGCCATCAGTGATGGATCGGGAGTGAGGGAGCAGTTCTTC; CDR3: CAISDGSGVREQFF
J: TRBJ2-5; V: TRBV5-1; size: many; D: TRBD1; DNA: TGCGCCAGCAGCGTGACAGGGGGACAAGAGACCCAGTACTTC; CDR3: CASSVTGGQETQYF
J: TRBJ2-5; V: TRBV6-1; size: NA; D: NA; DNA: TGTGCCAGCAGTGGGGCGGGAACAGGGGAGACCCAGTACTTC; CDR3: CASSGAGTGETQYF
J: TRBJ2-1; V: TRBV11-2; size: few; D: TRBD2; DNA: TGTGCCAGCAGCTTCGGGACTAGCGGGAGGGCCATCAATGAGCAGTTCTTC; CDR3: CASSFGTSGRAINEQFF
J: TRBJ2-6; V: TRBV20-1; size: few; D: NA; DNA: TGCGCCTGGGGCGGAGTCCAACGGGCCAACGTCCTGACTTTC; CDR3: CAWGGVQRANVLTF
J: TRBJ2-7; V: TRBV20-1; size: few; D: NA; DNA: TGCAGTGCCCTGGCTGGGACACCCTACGAGCAGTACTTC; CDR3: CSALAGTPYEQYF
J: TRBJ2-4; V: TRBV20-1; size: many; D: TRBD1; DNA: TGCAGTGCTATACCGGACAGGAACATTCAGTACTTC; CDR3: CSAIPDRNIQYF
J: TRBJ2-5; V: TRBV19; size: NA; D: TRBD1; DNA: TGTGCCACATCGGGACAGGCCTTAGAGACCCAGTACTTC; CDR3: CATSGQALETQYF
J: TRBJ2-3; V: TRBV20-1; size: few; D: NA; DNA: TGCAGTGCTAACTCCCGCACAGATACGCAGTATTTT; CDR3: CSANSRTDTQYF
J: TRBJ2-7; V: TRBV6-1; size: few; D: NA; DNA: TGTGCCAGCACCGAGGGCGGGTACGAGCAGTACTTC; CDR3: CASTEGGYEQYF
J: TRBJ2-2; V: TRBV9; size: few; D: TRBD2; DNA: TGTGCCAGCAGCGAGACTAGCGGGAGATTCACCGGGGAGCTGTTTTTT; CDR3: CASSETSGRFTGELFF
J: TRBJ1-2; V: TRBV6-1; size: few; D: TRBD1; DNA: TGTGCCAGCAGTCGTCCCCGGGACAGCCTTAACTATGGCTACACCTTC; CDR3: CASSRPRDSLNYGYTF
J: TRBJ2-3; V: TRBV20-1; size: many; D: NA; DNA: TGCAGTGCTTGGTATGGGGCGTTGGATACGCAGTATTTT; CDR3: CSAWYGALDTQYF
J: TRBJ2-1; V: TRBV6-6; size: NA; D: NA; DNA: TGTGCCAGCAGCCCTGACGGACTCAATGAGCAGTTCTTC; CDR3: CASSPDGLNEQFF
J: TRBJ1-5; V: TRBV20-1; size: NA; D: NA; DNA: TGCAGCACCCGACGGGGAGAACAGCCCCAGCATTTT; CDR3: CSTRRGEQPQHF
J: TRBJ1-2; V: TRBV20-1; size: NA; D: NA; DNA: TGCAGTGCTAGCCCACAGGGTCGGTATGGCTACACCTTC; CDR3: CSASPQGRYGYTF
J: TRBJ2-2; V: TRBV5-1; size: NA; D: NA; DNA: TGCGCCAGCAGCCCAGGGACAACGAGAAACACCGGGGAGCTGTTTTTT; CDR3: CASSPGTTRNTGELFF
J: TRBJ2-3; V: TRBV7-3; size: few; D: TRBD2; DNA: TGTGCCAGCAGCTCCTTAGCGGGGGGGCCGGCAGATACGCAGTATTTT; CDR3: CASSSLAGGPADTQYF
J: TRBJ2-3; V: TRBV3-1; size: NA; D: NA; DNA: TGTGCCTCCAGCAAGCCCTTGCGGGGTGCAGATACGCAGTATTTT; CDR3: CASSKPLRGADTQYF
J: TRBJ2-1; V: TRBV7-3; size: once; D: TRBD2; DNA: TGTGCCAGCAGCTCCGGACTAGCGGTCAATGAGCAGTTCTTC; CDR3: CASSSGLAVNEQFF
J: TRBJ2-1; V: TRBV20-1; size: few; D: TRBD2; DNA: TGCAGTGCTAGGAGAGCGGGAGGGGGCAATGAGCAGTTCTTC; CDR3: CSARRAGGGNEQFF
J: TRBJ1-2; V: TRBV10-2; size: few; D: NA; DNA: TGCGCCAGCAGGGCAGGGGACTATGGCTACACCTTC; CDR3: CASRAGDYGYTF
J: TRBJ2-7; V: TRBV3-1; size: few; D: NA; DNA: TGTGCCAGCAGCCAAGAAGAGTACGAGCAGTACTTC; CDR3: CASSQEEYEQYF
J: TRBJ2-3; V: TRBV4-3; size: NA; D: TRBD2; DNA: TGCGCCAGCAGCCAAGTTAGCGGGAGGGCGAATACGCAGTATTTT; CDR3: CASSQVSGRANTQYF